This TCR beta chain emerged from a study of blood T cell repertoires in COVID-19. Study in general: Some COVID-19 samples were acute and others convalescent; all came from the United States, Italy and Spain. PBMCs, B-cell-depleted T cells, or T cells provided the cDNA or gDNA that made up the material.

The V gene's germline CDR1 is SGHTA and CDR2 FQGTGA. Trimming removed 0 bases from V and 2 bases from J, with 10 bases in between. The CDR3 length is 16 residues. In the original analysis: Amplification of reference gene primers provided the estimated nucleated cell counts. Libraries were prepared by immunoSEQ multiplex PCR; TCRdb keeps only in-frame clonotypes and omits some of them. D and trimming were read from the DNA, whereas the V and J calls and clone size are those reported in that table. The sample consists of about 400,000 clones, 70% to 90% of them appearing once. The genes are TRBV7-3 and TRBJ2-2; D is possibly TRBD2 (6 bases). The clonotype originates from a human donor in a cohort sampled during active COVID-19. The sequenced sample consisted of peripheral blood. CDR3 sequence (DNA): TGTGCCAGCAGCTTAACAGCTGCGGGAAACACCGGGGAGCTGTTTTTT. This encodes CASSLTAAGNTGELFF.